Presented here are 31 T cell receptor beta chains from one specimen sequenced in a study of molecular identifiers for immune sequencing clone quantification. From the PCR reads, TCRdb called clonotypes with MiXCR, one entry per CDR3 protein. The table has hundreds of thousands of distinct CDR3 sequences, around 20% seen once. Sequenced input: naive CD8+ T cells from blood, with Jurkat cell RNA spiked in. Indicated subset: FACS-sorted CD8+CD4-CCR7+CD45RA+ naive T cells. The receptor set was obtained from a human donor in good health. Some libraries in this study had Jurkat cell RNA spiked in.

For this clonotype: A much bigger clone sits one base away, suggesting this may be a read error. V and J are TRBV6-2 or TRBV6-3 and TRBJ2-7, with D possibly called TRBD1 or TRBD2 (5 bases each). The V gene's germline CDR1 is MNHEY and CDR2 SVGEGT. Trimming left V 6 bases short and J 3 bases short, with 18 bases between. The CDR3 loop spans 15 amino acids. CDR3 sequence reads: CASREVPGTIYEQYF. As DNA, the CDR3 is TGTGCCAGCAGGGAAGTTCCCGGGACCATCTACGAGCAGTACTTC.

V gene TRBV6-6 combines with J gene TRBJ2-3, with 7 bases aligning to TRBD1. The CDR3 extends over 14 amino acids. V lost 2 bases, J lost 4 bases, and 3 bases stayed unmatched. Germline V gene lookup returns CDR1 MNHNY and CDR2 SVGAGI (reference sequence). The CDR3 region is CASSYPGTADTQYF. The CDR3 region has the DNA TGTGCCAGCAGTTACCCCGGGACAGCAGATACGCAGTATTTT.

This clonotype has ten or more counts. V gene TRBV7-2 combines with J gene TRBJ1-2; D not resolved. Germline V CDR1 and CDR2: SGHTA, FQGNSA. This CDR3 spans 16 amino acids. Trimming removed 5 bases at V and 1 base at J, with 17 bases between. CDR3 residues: CASSPHSGSLNYGYTF. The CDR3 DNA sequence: TGTGCCAGCAGCCCGCATTCTGGAAGCCTTAACTATGGCTACACCTTC.

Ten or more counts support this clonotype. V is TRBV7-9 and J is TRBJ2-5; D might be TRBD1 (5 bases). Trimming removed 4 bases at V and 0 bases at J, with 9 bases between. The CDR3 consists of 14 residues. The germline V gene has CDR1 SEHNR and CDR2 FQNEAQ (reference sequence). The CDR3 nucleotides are TGTGCCAGCAGCTCCAAGACAGACCAAGAGACCCAGTACTTC. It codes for CASSSKTDQETQYF.

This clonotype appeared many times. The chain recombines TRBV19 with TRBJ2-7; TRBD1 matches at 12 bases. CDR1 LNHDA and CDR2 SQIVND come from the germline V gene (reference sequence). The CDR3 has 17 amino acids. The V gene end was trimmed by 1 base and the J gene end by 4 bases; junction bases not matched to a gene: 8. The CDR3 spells CASSIASGTGGFYEQYF. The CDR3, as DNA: TGTGCCAGTAGTATAGCGTCGGGGACAGGGGGCTTTTACGAGCAGTACTTC.

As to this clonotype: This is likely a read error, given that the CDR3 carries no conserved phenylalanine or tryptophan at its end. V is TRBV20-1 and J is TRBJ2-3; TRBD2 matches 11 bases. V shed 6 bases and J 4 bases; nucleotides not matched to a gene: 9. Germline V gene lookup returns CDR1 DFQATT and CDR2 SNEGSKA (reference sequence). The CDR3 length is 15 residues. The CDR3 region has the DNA TGCAGTGCCACCCTACTAGCGGGAGTGTCAGATACGCAGTATCTT. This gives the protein CSATLLAGVSDTQYL.

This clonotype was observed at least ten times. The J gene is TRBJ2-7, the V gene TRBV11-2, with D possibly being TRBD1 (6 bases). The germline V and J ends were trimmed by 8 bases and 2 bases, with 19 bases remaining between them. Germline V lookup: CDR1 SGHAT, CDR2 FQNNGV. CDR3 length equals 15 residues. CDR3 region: CASLIAGQTTYEQYF. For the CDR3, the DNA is TGTGCCAGCCTTATCGCCGGACAGACGACCTACGAGCAGTACTTC. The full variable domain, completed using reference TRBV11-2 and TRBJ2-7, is EAGVAQSPRYKIIEKRQSVAFWCNPISGHATLYWYQQILGQGPKLLIQFQNNGVVDDSQLPKDRFSAERLKGVDSTLKIQPAKLEDSAVYLCASLIAGQTTYEQYFGPGTRLTVT.

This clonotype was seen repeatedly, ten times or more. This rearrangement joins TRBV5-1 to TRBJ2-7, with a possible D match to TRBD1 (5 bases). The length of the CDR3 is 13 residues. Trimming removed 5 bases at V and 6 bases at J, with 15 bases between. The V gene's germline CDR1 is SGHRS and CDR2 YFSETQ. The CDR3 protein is CASRIGNRGEQYF. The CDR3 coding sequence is TGCGCCAGCAGAATAGGGAATAGGGGCGAGCAGTACTTC.

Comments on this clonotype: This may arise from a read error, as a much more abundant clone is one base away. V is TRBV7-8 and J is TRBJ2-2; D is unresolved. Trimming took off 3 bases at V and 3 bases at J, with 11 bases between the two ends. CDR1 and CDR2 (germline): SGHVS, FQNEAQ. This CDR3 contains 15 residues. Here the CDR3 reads CASSFNDEYTGELFF. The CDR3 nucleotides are TGTGCCAGCAGCTTCAACGATGAGTACACCGGGGAGCTGTTTTTT.

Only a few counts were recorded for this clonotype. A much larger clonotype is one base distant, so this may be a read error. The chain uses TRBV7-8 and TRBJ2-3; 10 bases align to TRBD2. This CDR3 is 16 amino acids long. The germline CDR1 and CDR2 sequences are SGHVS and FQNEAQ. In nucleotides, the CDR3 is TGTGCCGGCAGCCTAGCCGGGACTAGCGCTACAGATACGCAGTATTTT. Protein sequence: CAGSLAGTSATDTQYF.

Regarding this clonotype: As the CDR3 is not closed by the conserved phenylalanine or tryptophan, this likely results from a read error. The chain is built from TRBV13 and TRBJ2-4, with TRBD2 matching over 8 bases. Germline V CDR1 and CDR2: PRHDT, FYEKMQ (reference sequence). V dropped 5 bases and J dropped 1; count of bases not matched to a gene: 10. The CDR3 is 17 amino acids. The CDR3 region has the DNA TGTGCCAGCAGCCCCCCCGTCGAGCGGGAGGCCAAAAACATTCAGTACTCC. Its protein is CASSPPVEREAKNIQYS.

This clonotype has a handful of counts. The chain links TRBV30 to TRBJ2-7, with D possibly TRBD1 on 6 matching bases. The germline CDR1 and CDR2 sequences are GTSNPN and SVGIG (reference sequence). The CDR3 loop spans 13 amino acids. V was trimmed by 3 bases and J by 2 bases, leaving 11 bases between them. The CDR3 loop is CAWSAGTTYEQYF. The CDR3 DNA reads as TGTGCCTGGAGCGCAGGGACAACCTACGAGCAGTACTTC.

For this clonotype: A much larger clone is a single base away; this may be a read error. DNA for the CDR3: TGCGCCAGCAGCTTGAGGGGATCGGGGGTTCTCGAGCAGTACTTC. Amino acids: CASSLRGSGVLEQYF. The gene calls are TRBV5-1 and TRBJ2-7; D may be TRBD2 (6 bases). This CDR3 contains 15 residues. Germline V gene sequence: CDR1 SGHRS, CDR2 YFSETQ. Between the trimmed V and J ends, which lost 1 base and 6 bases, there was a span of 17 bases.

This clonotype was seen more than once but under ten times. The CDR3, as DNA: TGTGCCAGCAGCGGAACAGACTATCAGCCCCAGCATTTT. The encoded protein is CASSGTDYQPQHF. The V gene is TRBV9, the J gene TRBJ1-5; D ambiguous. The CDR3 is 13 residues long. Germline V gives CDR1 SGDLS, CDR2 YYNGEE. With 3 bases removed from V and 5 bases from J, the gap between germline ends came to 9 bases.

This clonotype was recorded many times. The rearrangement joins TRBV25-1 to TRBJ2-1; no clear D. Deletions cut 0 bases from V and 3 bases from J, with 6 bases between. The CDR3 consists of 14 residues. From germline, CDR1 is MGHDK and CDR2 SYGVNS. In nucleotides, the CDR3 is TGTGCCAGCAGTGAATACCAGAACTACAATGAGCAGTTCTTC. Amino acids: CASSEYQNYNEQFF.

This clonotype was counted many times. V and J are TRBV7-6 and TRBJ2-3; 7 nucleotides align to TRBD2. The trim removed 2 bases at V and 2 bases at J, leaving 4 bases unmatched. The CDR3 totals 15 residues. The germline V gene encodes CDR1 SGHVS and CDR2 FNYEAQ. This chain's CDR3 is CASSLRGSYTDTQYF. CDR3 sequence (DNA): TGTGCCAGCAGCTTACGCGGGAGCTACACAGATACGCAGTATTTT.

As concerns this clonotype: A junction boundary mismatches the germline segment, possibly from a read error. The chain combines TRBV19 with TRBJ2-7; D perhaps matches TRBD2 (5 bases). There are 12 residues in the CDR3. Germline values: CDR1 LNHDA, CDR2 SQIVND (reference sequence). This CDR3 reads CASSHRPEEQHF. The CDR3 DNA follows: TGTGCCAGTAGTCACCGGCCGGAGGAGCAGCACTTC.

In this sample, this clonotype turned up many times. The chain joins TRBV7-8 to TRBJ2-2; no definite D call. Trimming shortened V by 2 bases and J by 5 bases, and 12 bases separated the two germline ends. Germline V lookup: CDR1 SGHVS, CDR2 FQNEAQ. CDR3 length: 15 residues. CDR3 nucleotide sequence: TGTGCCAGCAGCTTAATTCCTGGGCGGACCGGGGAGCTGTTTTTT. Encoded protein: CASSLIPGRTGELFF.

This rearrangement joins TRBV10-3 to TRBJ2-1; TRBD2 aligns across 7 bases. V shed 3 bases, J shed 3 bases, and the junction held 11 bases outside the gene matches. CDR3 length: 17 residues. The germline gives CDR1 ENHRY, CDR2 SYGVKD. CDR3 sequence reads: CAISDPRRERDYNEQFF. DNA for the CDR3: TGTGCCATCAGTGACCCCCGGAGGGAGCGGGACTACAATGAGCAGTTCTTC.

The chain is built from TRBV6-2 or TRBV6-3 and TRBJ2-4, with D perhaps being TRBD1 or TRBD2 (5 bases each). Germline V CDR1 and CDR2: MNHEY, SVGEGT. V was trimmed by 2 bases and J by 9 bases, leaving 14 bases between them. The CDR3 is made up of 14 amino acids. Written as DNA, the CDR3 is TGTGCCAGCAGTTACGGACTCGCTGGGGGCATTCAGTACTTC. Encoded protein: CASSYGLAGGIQYF.

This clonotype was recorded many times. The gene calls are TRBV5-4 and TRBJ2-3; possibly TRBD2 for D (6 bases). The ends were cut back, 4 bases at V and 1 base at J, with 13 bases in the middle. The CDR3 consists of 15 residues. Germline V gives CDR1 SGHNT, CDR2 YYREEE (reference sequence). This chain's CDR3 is CASSQFGGGTDTQYF. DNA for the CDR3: TGTGCCAGCAGCCAGTTTGGAGGGGGCACAGATACGCAGTATTTT.

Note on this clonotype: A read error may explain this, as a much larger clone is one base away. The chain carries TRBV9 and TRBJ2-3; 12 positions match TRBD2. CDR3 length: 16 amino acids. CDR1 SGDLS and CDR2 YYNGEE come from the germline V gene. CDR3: CASSVPLAGGPDTRYF. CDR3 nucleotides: TGTGCCAGCAGCGTGCCACTAGCGGGAGGACCAGATACGCGGTATTTT.

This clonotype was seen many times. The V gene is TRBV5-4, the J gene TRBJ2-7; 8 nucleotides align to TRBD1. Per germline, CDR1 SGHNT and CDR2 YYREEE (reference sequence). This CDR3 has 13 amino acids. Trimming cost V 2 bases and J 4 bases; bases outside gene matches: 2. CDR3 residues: CASSFQGAYEQYF. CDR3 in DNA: TGTGCCAGCAGCTTCCAGGGGGCGTACGAGCAGTACTTC.

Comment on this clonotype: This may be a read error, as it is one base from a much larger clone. Here the CDR3 DNA reads TGTGCCAGCTTGTTCCAAGAGACCCAGTGCTTC. Translated, it gives CASLFQETQCF. The chain combines TRBV6-5 with TRBJ2-5, with no clear D. The CDR3 length is 11 residues. The V gene's germline CDR1 is MNHEY and CDR2 SVGAGI.

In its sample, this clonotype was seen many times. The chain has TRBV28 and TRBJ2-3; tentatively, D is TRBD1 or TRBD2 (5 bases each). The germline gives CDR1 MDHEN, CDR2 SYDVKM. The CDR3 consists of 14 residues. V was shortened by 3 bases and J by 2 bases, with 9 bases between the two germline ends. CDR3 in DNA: TGTGCCAGCAGTTTCGGGACGAACACAGATACGCAGTATTTT. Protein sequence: CASSFGTNTDTQYF. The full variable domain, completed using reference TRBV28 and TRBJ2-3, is DVKVTQSSRYLVKRTGEKVFLECVQDMDHENMFWYRQDPGLGLRLIYFSYDVKMKEKGDIPEGYSVSREKKERFSLILESASTNQTSMYLCASSFGTNTDTQYFGPGTRLTVL.

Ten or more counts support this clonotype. The CDR3 loop reads CAISESQGAGDTQYF. CDR3 nucleotide sequence: TGTGCCATCAGTGAGTCCCAAGGGGCCGGTGATACGCAGTATTTT. The chain uses TRBV10-3 and TRBJ2-3, with a tentative D call TRBD1 (5 bases). Germline-derived CDR1 and CDR2 are ENHRY and SYGVKD. V was clipped by 0 bases and J by 6 bases, with 13 bases between them. The CDR3 sequence is 15 residues long.

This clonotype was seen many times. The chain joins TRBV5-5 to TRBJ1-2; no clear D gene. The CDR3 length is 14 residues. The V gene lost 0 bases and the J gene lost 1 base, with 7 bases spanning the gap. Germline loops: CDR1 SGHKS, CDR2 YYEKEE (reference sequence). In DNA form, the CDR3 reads TGTGCCAGCAGCTTGGTTCGCTTTAACTATGGCTACACCTTC. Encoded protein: CASSLVRFNYGYTF.

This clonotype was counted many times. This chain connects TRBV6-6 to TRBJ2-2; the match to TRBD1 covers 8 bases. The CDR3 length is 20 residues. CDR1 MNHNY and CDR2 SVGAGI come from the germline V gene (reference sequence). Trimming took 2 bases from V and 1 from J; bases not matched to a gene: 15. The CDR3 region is CASSYAPGTGPRWNTGELFF. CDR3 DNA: TGTGCCAGCAGTTACGCGCCCGGGACAGGTCCTAGATGGAACACCGGGGAGCTGTTTTTT.

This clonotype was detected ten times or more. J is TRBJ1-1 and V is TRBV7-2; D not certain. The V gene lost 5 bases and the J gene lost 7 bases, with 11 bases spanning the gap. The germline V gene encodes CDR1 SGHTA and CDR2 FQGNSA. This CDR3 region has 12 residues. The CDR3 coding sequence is TGTGCCAGCAGCGCTGGACCGCTTGAAGCTTTCTTT. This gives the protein CASSAGPLEAFF.

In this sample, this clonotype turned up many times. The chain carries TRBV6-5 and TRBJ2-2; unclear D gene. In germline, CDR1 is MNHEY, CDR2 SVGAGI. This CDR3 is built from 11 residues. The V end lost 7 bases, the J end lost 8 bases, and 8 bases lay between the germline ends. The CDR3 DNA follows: TGTGCCAGCAAGTCAGCTGGGGAGCTGTTTTTT. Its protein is CASKSAGELFF.

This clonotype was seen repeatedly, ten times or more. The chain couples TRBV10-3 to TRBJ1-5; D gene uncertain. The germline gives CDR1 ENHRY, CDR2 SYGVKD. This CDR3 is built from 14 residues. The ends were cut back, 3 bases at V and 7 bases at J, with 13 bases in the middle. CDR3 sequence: CAISDPQVGQPQHF. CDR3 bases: TGTGCCATCAGTGACCCTCAAGTCGGCCAGCCCCAGCATTTT.